This entry features one T cell receptor beta chain sequence. The source of the sample is a study of T-cell memory formation after mild COVID-19. In germline, CDR1 is MNHEY, CDR2 SVGAGI. J lost 6 bases, V lost 4 bases, and 4 bases had no gene match. The CDR3 contains 15 residues. One entry per CDR3 protein results from TCRdb running MiXCR on the 5' RACE reads. The sample records around 250,000 distinct CDR3 sequences, 15% being singletons. The chain uses TRBV6-5 and TRBJ2-2; TRBD1 matches 11 bases. Sequenced sample: PBMCs or a T cell subset sorted from them (not recorded which). The receptor was derived from an adult woman who had mild COVID-19 (a few samples of this study predate the infection). Cell type and time point are not known. Here the CDR3 reads CASSSDRGRSGELFF. The CDR3 DNA sequence: TGTGCCAGCAGTTCGGACAGGGGGCGATCCGGGGAGCTGTTTTTT.